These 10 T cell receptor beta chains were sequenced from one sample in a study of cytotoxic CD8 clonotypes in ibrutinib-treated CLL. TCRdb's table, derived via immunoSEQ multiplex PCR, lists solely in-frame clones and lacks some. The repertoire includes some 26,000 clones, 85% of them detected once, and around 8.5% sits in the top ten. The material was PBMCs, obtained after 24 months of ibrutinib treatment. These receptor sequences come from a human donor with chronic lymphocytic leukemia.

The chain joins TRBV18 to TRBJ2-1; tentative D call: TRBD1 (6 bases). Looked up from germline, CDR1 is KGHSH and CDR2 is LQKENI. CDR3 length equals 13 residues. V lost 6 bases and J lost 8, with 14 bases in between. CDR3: CASSVRGLDEQFF. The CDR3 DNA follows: TGTGCCAGCTCGGTCAGGGGTTTAGATGAGCAGTTCTTC.

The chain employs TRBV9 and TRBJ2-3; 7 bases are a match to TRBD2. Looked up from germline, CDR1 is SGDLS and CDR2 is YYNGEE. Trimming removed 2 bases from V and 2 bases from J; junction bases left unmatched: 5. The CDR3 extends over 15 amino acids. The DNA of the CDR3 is TGTGCCAGCAGCGTGGGGGACTATCCCACAGATACGCAGTATTTT. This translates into CASSVGDYPTDTQYF.

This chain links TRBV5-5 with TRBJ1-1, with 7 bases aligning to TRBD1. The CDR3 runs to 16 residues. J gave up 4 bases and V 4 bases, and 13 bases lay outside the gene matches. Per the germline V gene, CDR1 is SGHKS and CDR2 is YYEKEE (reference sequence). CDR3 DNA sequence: TGTGCCAGCAGCCCAACCGCGGGACAGCTGGGCACTGAAGCTTTCTTT. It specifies CASSPTAGQLGTEAFF.

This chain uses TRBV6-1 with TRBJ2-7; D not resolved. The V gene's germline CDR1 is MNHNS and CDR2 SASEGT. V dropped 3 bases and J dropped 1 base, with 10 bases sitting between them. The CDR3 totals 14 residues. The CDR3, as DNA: TGTGCCAGCAGTGACTCGGTCTTATCCTACGAGCAGTACTTC. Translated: CASSDSVLSYEQYF.

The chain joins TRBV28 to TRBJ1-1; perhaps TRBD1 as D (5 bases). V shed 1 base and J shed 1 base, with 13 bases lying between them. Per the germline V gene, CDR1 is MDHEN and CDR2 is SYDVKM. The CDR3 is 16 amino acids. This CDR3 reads CASSLLFGTANTEAFF. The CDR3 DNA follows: TGTGCCAGCAGTTTATTATTTGGGACTGCGAACACTGAAGCTTTCTTT.

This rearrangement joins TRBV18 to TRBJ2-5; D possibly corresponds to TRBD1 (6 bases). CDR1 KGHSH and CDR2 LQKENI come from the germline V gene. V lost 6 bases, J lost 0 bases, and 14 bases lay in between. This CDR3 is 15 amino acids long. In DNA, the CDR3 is TGTGCCAGCTCCCCTTCCTGGGACAACCAAGAGACCCAGTACTTC. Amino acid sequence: CASSPSWDNQETQYF.

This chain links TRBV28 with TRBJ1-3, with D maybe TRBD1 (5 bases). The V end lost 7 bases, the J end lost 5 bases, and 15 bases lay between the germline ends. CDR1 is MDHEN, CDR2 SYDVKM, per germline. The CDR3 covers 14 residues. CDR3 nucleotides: TGTGCCAGCAACCCGGGGACGTTTAGAAACACCATATATTTT. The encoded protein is CASNPGTFRNTIYF.

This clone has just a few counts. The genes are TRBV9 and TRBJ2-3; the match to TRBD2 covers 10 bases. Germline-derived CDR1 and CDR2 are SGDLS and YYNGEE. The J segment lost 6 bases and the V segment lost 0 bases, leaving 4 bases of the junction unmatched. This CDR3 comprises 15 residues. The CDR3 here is CASSVARLAGDTQYF. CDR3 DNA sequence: TGTGCCAGCAGCGTAGCCCGACTAGCGGGCGATACGCAGTATTTT.

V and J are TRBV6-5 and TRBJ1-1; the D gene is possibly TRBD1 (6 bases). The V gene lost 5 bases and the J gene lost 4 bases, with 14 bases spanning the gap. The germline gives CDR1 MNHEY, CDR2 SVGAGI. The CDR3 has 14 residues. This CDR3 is CASSLGTSSTEAFF. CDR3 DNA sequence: TGTGCCAGCAGTCTCGGGACATCGAGCACTGAAGCTTTCTTT.

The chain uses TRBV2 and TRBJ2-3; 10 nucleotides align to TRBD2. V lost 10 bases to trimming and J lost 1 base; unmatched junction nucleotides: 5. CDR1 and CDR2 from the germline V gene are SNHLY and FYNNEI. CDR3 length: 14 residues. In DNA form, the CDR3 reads TGTGCCACCCAGCGGGGGGGCCGCACAGATACGCAGTATTTT. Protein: CATQRGGRTDTQYF.